The present entry profiles one TCR beta chain with its context. This sample is drawn from a study of T cell changes during pregnancy in multiple sclerosis. The CDR3 totals 16 residues. Trimming cost V 7 bases and J 5 bases, with 23 bases left between them. The germline V gene has CDR1 MGHDK and CDR2 SYGVNS. The assay was immunoSEQ multiplex PCR, and TCRdb's table has in-frame clones only and misses some. The profile shows 95,000 to 100,000 clones, roughly 94% of them singletons. Sequenced material: peripheral blood, taken after pregnancy. The gene calls are TRBV25-1 and TRBJ1-2, with a possible D match to TRBD1 (5 bases). The clonotype was recovered from a female donor in good health, enrolled as a control in a pregnancy study. The CDR3 coding sequence is TGTGCCAGCACCTACAGGATAGTAGTTTCATGGTATGGCTACACCTTC. Its protein product is CASTYRIVVSWYGYTF.